The next 7 T cell receptor beta chains were all read from a single sample in a study of blood T cell repertoires in COVID-19. Assay: immunoSEQ multiplex PCR; the TCRdb copy retains only in-frame clones and omits some. The profile covers under 200,000 clones, with roughly nine tenths appearing a single time and 0.78% taken by the ten largest. Sequenced material: peripheral blood. The receptors here all came from a woman in her seventies with acute or convalescent COVID-19.

Only one count was recorded for this clone. The chain is built from TRBV5-5 and TRBJ1-5, with D hard to call. Germline CDR1 SGHKS, CDR2 YYEKEE (reference sequence). The CDR3 runs 19 residues. The V gene lost 0 bases and the J gene lost 0 bases, with 19 bases spanning the gap. The CDR3 spells CASSLGVEVFGYSNQPQHF. The DNA of the CDR3 is TGTGCCAGCAGCTTGGGGGTGGAGGTTTTTGGCTATAGCAATCAGCCCCAGCATTTT.

This clone was recorded once. The J gene is TRBJ1-2, the V gene TRBV15; 7 bases map to TRBD1. Germline CDR1 and CDR2: LNHNV and YYDKDF (reference sequence). The V segment lost 0 bases and the J segment 4 bases; nucleotides outside the gene matches: 8. The CDR3 spans 16 residues. The CDR3 loop reads CATSRETGLNSYGYTF. The DNA of the CDR3 is TGTGCCACCAGCAGAGAGACAGGGCTTAACTCCTATGGCTACACCTTC.

The J gene is TRBJ2-1, the V gene TRBV6-5; 13 bases match TRBD2. CDR1 and CDR2 (germline): MNHEY, SVGAGI. The CDR3 loop spans 15 amino acids. With 5 bases clipped from V and 8 bases from J, the junction kept 6 bases outside the gene matches. Written as DNA, the CDR3 is TGTGCCAGCAGTCTAACTAGCGGGAGGGCCTATGAGCAGTTCTTC. The encoded protein is CASSLTSGRAYEQFF.

The V gene is TRBV9, the J gene TRBJ2-3, with D unresolved. V dropped 2 bases and J dropped 4 bases, with 17 bases sitting between them. The CDR3 consists of 16 residues. In germline, CDR1 is SGDLS, CDR2 YYNGEE. In DNA, the CDR3 is TGTGCCAGCAGCGTGAGTCCTGCGGTGCTCCCAGATACGCAGTATTTT. Protein sequence: CASSVSPAVLPDTQYF.

V is TRBV18 and J is TRBJ2-2; a weak D match, TRBD2 (5 bases). CDR1 and CDR2 (germline): KGHSH, LQKENI. The CDR3 is 15 residues long. V was trimmed by 3 bases and J by 0 bases, leaving 8 bases between them. The CDR3 coding sequence is TGTGCCAGCTCACCCCGGACTCCGAACACCGGGGAGCTGTTTTTT. This sequence encodes CASSPRTPNTGELFF.

The chain has TRBV28 and TRBJ2-3; 8 nucleotides align to TRBD2. Germline lookup yields CDR1 MDHEN and CDR2 SYDVKM. The J segment lost 1 base and the V segment lost 6 bases, leaving 3 bases of the junction unmatched. This CDR3 spans 14 amino acids. CDR3 amino acids: CASRPAGGTDTQYF. As DNA, the CDR3 is TGTGCCAGCAGACCAGCGGGGGGCACAGATACGCAGTATTTT.

This clone appeared a few times. This chain joins TRBV7-2 and TRBJ2-7; D gene unclear. Germline V gives CDR1 SGHTA, CDR2 FQGNSA. CDR3 size: 14 residues. V was shortened by 1 base and J by 6 bases, with 13 bases between the two germline ends. CDR3 in amino acids: CASSLGDAGREQYF. The DNA for the CDR3 is TGTGCCAGCAGCTTAGGTGACGCTGGGCGCGAGCAGTACTTC.